The TCR beta chain described here comes from a study of CD8+CD57+ T cells in acquired aplastic anemia. With respect to this clonotype: A much larger clone is a single base away; this may be a read error.

Germline V gives CDR1 ENHRY, CDR2 SYGVKD. V shed 11 bases, J shed 3 bases, and the junction held 3 bases outside the gene matches. This CDR3 is 12 amino acids long. Genomic DNA served as template for TCR beta VDJ and CDR3 profiling. MiXCR, run by TCRdb on the reads, gives a single entry per CDR3 protein. The sample has about 220,000 distinct CDR3 sequences; roughly 35% are singletons. The chain is built from TRBV10-3 and TRBJ2-1, with 8 positions matching TRBD1. The sample was sorted CD4+, CD8+, or CD8+CD57+ T cells (not recorded which) from PBMCs. The sequence derives from a human donor in good health, serving as a control. Here the CDR3 DNA reads TGTGCCGTCGGACAGGGCTACAATGAGCAGTTCTTC. Its protein is CAVGQGYNEQFF.